One and the same sample provided the 12 T cell receptor beta chains below, sequenced in a study of cytomegalovirus exposure and HLA in healthy donors. The assay was immunoSEQ multiplex PCR, and TCRdb's table has in-frame clones only and misses some. The sample includes some 100,000 clones, about nine tenths seen only once; the top ten take approximately 2.3%. The sample taken for sequencing was PBMCs. The origin of the receptors is a woman aged 18-29 years in good health and CMV-seronegative.

The chain employs TRBV6-5 and TRBJ2-7; weak D call: TRBD2 (6 bases). The CDR3 covers 16 residues. CDR1 and CDR2 from the germline V gene are MNHEY and SVGAGI. The V end lost 0 bases, the J end lost 2 bases, and 14 bases lay between the germline ends. This CDR3 is CASSYSQGGGTYEQYF. In DNA form, the CDR3 reads TGTGCCAGCAGTTACTCGCAGGGTGGGGGGACCTACGAGCAGTACTTC.

The chain recombines TRBV14 with TRBJ2-7; 7 bases match TRBD2. The CDR3 loop spans 16 amino acids. Germline CDR1 reads SGHDN; CDR2 reads FVKESK. J lost 2 bases, V lost 4 bases, and 11 bases had no gene match. CDR3 in amino acids: CASSPLGGSVPYEQYF. The DNA of the CDR3 is TGTGCCAGCAGCCCCCTAGGCGGGAGTGTCCCCTACGAGCAGTACTTC.

The chain couples TRBV15 to TRBJ2-3; 11 bases agree with TRBD2. The CDR3 sequence is 17 residues long. Trimming removed 0 bases from V and 5 bases from J; junction bases left unmatched: 7. Looked up from germline, CDR1 is LNHNV and CDR2 is YYDKDF (reference sequence). For the CDR3, the DNA is TGTGCCACCAGCAGAGATCGTCTAGCGGGAGGTCAAGATACGCAGTATTTT. It codes for CATSRDRLAGGQDTQYF.

CDR3 sequence (DNA): TGTGCCAGTAGTATTTCCCCGACAGGGTCTATTCAGCCCCAGCATTTT. Protein product: CASSISPTGSIQPQHF. The chain has TRBV19 and TRBJ1-5, with 7 nucleotides matching TRBD1. The junction had 11 bases not matched to a gene; V was cut back by 3 bases and J by 6 bases. Germline CDR1 is LNHDA and CDR2 is SQIVND (reference sequence). This CDR3 spans 16 amino acids.

The rearrangement uses TRBV28 and TRBJ2-1; TRBD2 aligns across 8 bases. Germline CDR1 is MDHEN and CDR2 is SYDVKM. Losses at the gene ends were 3 bases for V and 0 bases for J; bases not matched to a gene: 7. CDR3 length equals 17 residues. CDR3 loop: CASSFVAGHSSYNEQFF. In DNA, the CDR3 is TGTGCCAGCAGTTTCGTAGCGGGGCATAGCTCCTACAATGAGCAGTTCTTC.

The chain employs TRBV9 and TRBJ2-1, with 7 positions matching TRBD2. V lost 4 bases to trimming and J lost 7 bases; unmatched junction nucleotides: 5. This CDR3 region has 13 residues. The V gene's germline CDR1 is SGDLS and CDR2 YYNGEE. The CDR3 sequence: CASSIGLGNEQFF. CDR3 in DNA: TGTGCCAGCAGCATCGGACTAGGGAATGAGCAGTTCTTC.

The chain uses TRBV7-8 and TRBJ1-1; 10 bases map to TRBD1. The CDR3 consists of 14 residues. The germline CDR1 and CDR2 sequences are SGHVS and FQNEAQ. J lost 8 bases, V lost 3 bases, and 6 bases had no gene match. DNA for the CDR3: TGTGCCAGCAGCTTCCGGGACAGGGGCCGGGAAGCTTTCTTT. Amino acid sequence: CASSFRDRGREAFF.

The chain employs TRBV6-4 and TRBJ2-3; 9 nucleotides agree with TRBD2. Per germline, CDR1 MRHNA and CDR2 SNTAGT. The CDR3 has 15 amino acids. J lost 5 bases, V lost 3 bases, and 6 bases had no gene match. CDR3 region: CASSERAGGGDTQYF. The CDR3 DNA reads as TGTGCCAGCAGTGAGCGAGCGGGGGGCGGAGATACGCAGTATTTT.

The genes are TRBV5-1 and TRBJ2-3, with TRBD2 matching 8 bases. J gave up 4 bases and V 0 bases, and 7 bases lay outside the gene matches. There are 16 residues in the CDR3. Per the germline V gene, CDR1 is SGHRS and CDR2 is YFSETQ. The CDR3 is CASSLGAGAVADTQYF. The CDR3, as DNA: TGCGCCAGCAGCTTGGGAGCGGGGGCCGTGGCAGATACGCAGTATTTT.

The chain employs TRBV7-3 and TRBJ2-1, with D possibly being TRBD2 (5 bases). V lost 5 bases and J 2 bases, leaving 10 bases between the germline ends. Germline values: CDR1 SGHTA, CDR2 FQGTGA. The CDR3 is 14 amino acids. The CDR3 bases are TGTGCCAGCAGCCCCGGAGGAGCCTACAATGAGCAGTTCTTC. Its translation is CASSPGGAYNEQFF.

The chain couples TRBV20-1 to TRBJ1-1, with D hard to call. V was trimmed by 3 bases and J by 8 bases, leaving 7 bases between them. Germline-derived CDR1 and CDR2 are DFQATT and SNEGSKA (reference sequence). The CDR3 length is 10 residues. This chain's CDR3 is CSASIREAFF. CDR3 bases: TGCAGTGCTAGTATCAGGGAAGCTTTCTTT.

This chain connects TRBV7-6 to TRBJ1-1, with 7 bases that match TRBD1. Germline V CDR1 and CDR2: SGHVS, FNYEAQ. V gave up 3 bases and J gave up 0 bases; unmatched junction bases: 7. This CDR3 region has 16 residues. The CDR3 region has the DNA TGTGCCAGCAGCTTTGGGACAGCCCTCATGAACACTGAAGCTTTCTTT. It translates to CASSFGTALMNTEAFF.